The 18 T cell receptor beta chains presented below share a single source sample, sequenced in a study of blood T cells in healthy people across ages. The use of a sample-barcoded 5' primer and a J-beta primer mix characterized a second PCR of about 7 to 12 cycles. TCRdb re-derived calls from the 5' RACE reads in MiXCR, one entry per CDR3 protein. The repertoire includes approximately 820,000 distinct CDR3 sequences, around 45% of them detected once, and nearly 20% sits in the top ten. The sequenced sample consisted of blood. The receptors originated from a man aged 55 to 70 in good health.

J is TRBJ2-2 and V is TRBV15; no definite D call. The CDR3 is 15 residues long. CDR1 is LNHNV and CDR2 is YYDKDF in the germline V gene (reference sequence). Deletions cut 0 bases from V and 4 bases from J, with 9 bases between. Written as DNA, the CDR3 is TGTGCCACCAGCAGAGAGACGACGGGCACCGGGGAGCTGTTTTTT. Translation gives CATSRETTGTGELFF. The full variable domain, its missing parts supplied by reference TRBV15 and TRBJ2-2, is DAMVIQNPRYQVTQFGKPVTLSCSQTLNHNVMYWYQQKSSQAPKLLFHYYDKDFNNEADTPDNFQSRRPNTSFCFLDIRSPGLGDTAMYLCATSRETTGTGELFFGEGSRLTVL.

J is TRBJ2-5 and V is TRBV18, with D possibly TRBD1 on 8 matching bases. The last part of the DNA fits TRBJ2-7 better; the J call may be wrong. The CDR3 extends over 14 amino acids. CDR1 is KGHSH, CDR2 LQKENI, per germline. For the CDR3, the DNA is TGTGCCAGCTCGGGAGGGACAGGAGGCTACGAGCAGTACTTC. Residues: CASSGGTGGYEQYF.

The CDR3 coding sequence is TGTGCCAGCAGCTTAGAAGGGACAGGGATCATAGATACGCAGTATTTT. Its translation is CASSLEGTGIIDTQYF. The V call is TRBV7-2, the J call TRBJ2-3; 9 bases agree with TRBD1. The germline V gene encodes CDR1 SGHTA and CDR2 FQGNSA. Losses at the gene ends were 1 base for V and 5 bases for J; bases not matched to a gene: 7. The CDR3 is made up of 16 amino acids.

The chain employs TRBV7-8 and TRBJ1-2; tentative D call: TRBD1 (5 bases). There are 13 residues in the CDR3. Germline V gene lookup returns CDR1 SGHVS and CDR2 FQNEAQ. Trimming left V 5 bases short and J 3 bases short, with 10 bases between. The DNA of the CDR3 is TGTGCCAGCAGCGATGGGACTTACTATGGCTACACCTTC. It yields the protein CASSDGTYYGYTF.

The rearrangement joins TRBV20-1 to TRBJ2-4; D may be TRBD1 (6 bases). The J call is in doubt because the DNA end fits TRBJ2-7 better. Germline CDR1 and CDR2: DFQATT and SNEGSKA (reference sequence). This CDR3 spans 12 amino acids. CDR3 amino acids: CSARKRGNEQYF. The CDR3 nucleotides read TGCAGTGCTAGAAAGAGGGGGAACGAGCAGTACTTC.

CDR3 bases: TGTGCCAGCAGCCAAGACAGGGGACGTAGCCAAAACATTCAGTACTTC. Translation: CASSQDRGRSQNIQYF. The genes are TRBV3-1 and TRBJ2-4, with D tentatively TRBD1 (6 bases). There are 16 residues in the CDR3. Per germline, CDR1 LGHDT and CDR2 YNNKEL (reference sequence). The V end lost 0 bases, the J end lost 5 bases, and 14 bases lay between the germline ends.

The chain has TRBV29-1 and TRBJ1-2; D is unresolved. The CDR3 is made up of 11 amino acids. The germline CDR1 and CDR2 sequences are SQVTM and ANQGSEA. Trimming pared 0 bases from V and 8 bases from J, leaving 7 bases between. The CDR3 DNA follows: TGCAGCGTTGAAGACACCAGGGGCTACACCTTC. Amino acid sequence: CSVEDTRGYTF.

This clonotype turned up a few times. This sequence joins TRBV6-2 or TRBV6-3 and TRBJ2-1, with 8 nucleotides matching TRBD1. With V trimmed by 2 bases and J by 13 bases, 4 bases remained unmatched. CDR1 and CDR2 (germline): MNHEY, SVGEGT. The CDR3 spans 12 residues. The CDR3 DNA sequence: TGTGCCAGCAGTTACCCGGACAGGGTCCAGTTCTTC. It translates to CASSYPDRVQFF.

This chain uses TRBV10-3 with TRBJ2-7, with D hard to call. Germline V gene data show CDR1 as ENHRY and CDR2 as SYGVKD. Between the trimmed V and J ends, which lost 2 bases and 2 bases, there was a span of 7 bases. This CDR3 contains 13 residues. In nucleotides, the CDR3 is TGTGCCATCAGTGAGGGTCGCCCCTACGAGCAGTACTTC. Protein product: CAISEGRPYEQYF.

The chain joins TRBV27 to TRBJ1-2, with D unresolved. The CDR3 is 14 residues long. Germline V lookup: CDR1 MNHEY, CDR2 SMNVEV (reference sequence). V gave up 2 bases and J gave up 3 bases, with 10 bases separating them. CDR3 DNA: TGTGCCAGCAGTTTAAATTCACAGCACTATGGCTACACCTTC. Its translation is CASSLNSQHYGYTF.

This chain uses TRBV6-1 with TRBJ2-1; D uncertain. The CDR3 runs to 14 residues. The V and J ends lost 6 bases and 1 base respectively, with 10 bases between them. Germline V gene sequence: CDR1 MNHNS, CDR2 SASEGT. For the CDR3, the DNA is TGTGCCAGCAGAGGCATGGGTTCCTACAATGAGCAGTTCTTC. The encoded protein is CASRGMGSYNEQFF.

This clonotype was detected ten times or more. The chain is built from TRBV12-3 or TRBV12-4 and TRBJ2-7; D is unresolved. The V and J ends lost 6 bases and 3 bases respectively, with 6 bases between them. The CDR3 is 11 residues long. Here the CDR3 DNA reads TGTGCCAGCAGCTCTCACTACGAGCAGTACTTC. This translates into CASSSHYEQYF.

This clonotype came up a few times. The V gene is TRBV27, the J gene TRBJ2-1, with D perhaps assigned TRBD1 or TRBD2 (7 bases each). Trimming left V 5 bases short and J 4 bases short, with 21 bases between. Germline CDR1 is MNHEY and CDR2 is SMNVEV (reference sequence). The CDR3 has 17 amino acids. The CDR3 here is CASSPRSRGGIYNEQFF. The DNA for the CDR3 is TGTGCCAGCAGTCCACGGTCCAGGGGGGGCATTTACAATGAGCAGTTCTTC.

V and J are TRBV5-4 and TRBJ1-4; 9 bases line up with TRBD1. V shed 4 bases and J 8 bases; nucleotides not matched to a gene: 9. The CDR3 totals 15 residues. Germline CDR1 SGHNT, CDR2 YYREEE (reference sequence). CDR3 coding DNA: TGTGCCAGCAGCGAGGGACAGGGAAGTTTCGAAAAACTGTTTTTT. Translation: CASSEGQGSFEKLFF. The entire variable domain, with the rest obtained from reference TRBV5-4 and TRBJ1-4, is as follows: ETGVTQSPTHLIKTRGQQVTLRCSSQSGHNTVSWYQQALGQGPQFIFQYYREEENGRGNFPPRFSGLQFPNYSSELNVNALELDDSALYLCASSEGQGSFEKLFFGSGTQLSVL.

The V gene is TRBV6-2 or TRBV6-3, the J gene TRBJ2-7, with D maybe TRBD1 (5 bases). The V end lost 10 bases, the J end lost 4 bases, and 11 bases lay between the germline ends. CDR1 and CDR2 (germline): MNHEY, SVGEGT. CDR3 length: 11 residues. The CDR3 nucleotides are TGTGCCACCTCGACAGAGTACGAGCAGTACTTC. Protein product: CATSTEYEQYF.

This clonotype has more than one count but fewer than ten. The CDR3 here is CASRPLPGTGTSRYTF. CDR3 coding DNA: TGTGCCAGCAGACCCCTCCCGGGGACAGGGACGAGTCGCTACACCTTC. V gene TRBV12-3 or TRBV12-4 combines with J gene TRBJ1-2; 9 bases are a match to TRBD1. V gave up 6 bases and J gave up 9 bases; unmatched junction bases: 17. The CDR3 is 16 residues long.

This rearrangement joins TRBV10-3 to TRBJ2-1; 8 bases map to TRBD2. In germline, CDR1 is ENHRY, CDR2 SYGVKD. Losses at the gene ends were 3 bases for V and 6 bases for J; bases not matched to a gene: 13. CDR3 length: 17 residues. For the CDR3, the DNA is TGTGCCATCAGTGACCCAGGACTAGCCGGGGCGTCCAATGAGCAGTTCTTC. Protein sequence: CAISDPGLAGASNEQFF.

In the case of this clonotype: A read error may explain this, as a much larger clone is one base away. The V call is TRBV24-1, the J call TRBJ2-3; D gene unclear. The CDR3 sequence is 12 residues long. The germline gives CDR1 KGHDR, CDR2 SFDVKD. The CDR3 nucleotides read TGTGCCGCCAGTGATGGGGCAGATACGCAGTATTTT. Translating gives CAASDGADTQYF.